The next 11 T cell receptor beta chains were all read from a single sample in a study of cytomegalovirus exposure and HLA in healthy donors. 13 Jbeta primers and 60 Vbeta primers were used for the PCR. The table came from immunoSEQ multiplex PCR; TCRdb's copy has only in-frame clones and leaves some out. Among approximately 220,000 clones listed, roughly 80% were seen once. Sequenced material: PBMCs. Source of these receptors: a man aged 40-49 years in good health and CMV-seronegative.

The rearrangement links TRBV30 to TRBJ2-3; 8 bases are shared with TRBD2. Germline values: CDR1 GTSNPN, CDR2 SVGIG (reference sequence). CDR3 length equals 17 residues. With 1 base clipped from V and 0 bases from J, the junction kept 9 bases outside the gene matches. For the CDR3, the DNA is TGTGCCTGGAGTGCCCCGGGGGGGCGGTATAGCACAGATACGCAGTATTTT. Translated: CAWSAPGGRYSTDTQYF. The full variable domain, its missing parts supplied by reference TRBV30 and TRBJ2-3, is SQTIHQWPATLVQPVGSPLSLECTVEGTSNPNLYWYRQAAGRGLQLLFYSVGIGQISSEVPQNLSASRPQDRQFILSSKKLLLSDSGFYLCAWSAPGGRYSTDTQYFGPGTRLTVL.

The rearrangement uses TRBV7-9 and TRBJ1-1; D is unclear. Per the germline V gene, CDR1 is SEHNR and CDR2 is FQNEAQ (reference sequence). V gave up 5 bases and J gave up 3 bases, with 16 bases separating them. The CDR3 loop spans 15 amino acids. The CDR3 reads CASSPPAEWDTEAFF. In DNA form, the CDR3 reads TGTGCCAGCAGCCCCCCCGCGGAATGGGACACTGAAGCTTTCTTT.

The chain carries TRBV28 and TRBJ2-5, with 7 bases that match TRBD2. This CDR3 spans 16 amino acids. Germline CDR1 reads MDHEN; CDR2 reads SYDVKM. V dropped 5 bases and J dropped 7; count of bases not matched to a gene: 16. The CDR3 loop is CASSRNAGEGRGTQYF. The CDR3 DNA sequence: TGTGCCAGCAGTCGGAACGCGGGAGAGGGGCGGGGGACCCAGTACTTC.

DNA of the CDR3: TGTGCCAGCAGTCCTTTCTACCCAACCTGGAACACTGAAGCTTTCTTT. It encodes CASSPFYPTWNTEAFF. The chain carries TRBV21-1 and TRBJ1-1. TRBV21-1 is shown as a pseudogene. The CDR3 has 16 residues.

The chain employs TRBV7-7 and TRBJ2-3, with 8 bases that match TRBD2. Germline lookup yields CDR1 SSHAT and CDR2 FNYEAQ (reference sequence). Trimming cost V 4 bases and J 7 bases; bases outside gene matches: 4. This CDR3 is built from 13 residues. CDR3 nucleotide sequence: TGTGCCAGCAGCTCCTCGGGGGGGTATACGCAGTATTTT. The encoded protein is CASSSSGGYTQYF.

The V gene is TRBV10-3, the J gene TRBJ2-5; maybe TRBD2 (6 bases). Germline lookup yields CDR1 ENHRY and CDR2 SYGVKD. V lost 0 bases to trimming and J lost 2 bases, with 10 bases between them. This CDR3 contains 15 residues. The CDR3 DNA follows: TGTGCCATCAGTGAGTCCGGAGGGAGTCAAGAGACCCAGTACTTC. Translating gives CAISESGGSQETQYF.

V usage is TRBV5-4 and J usage is TRBJ2-7; 8 bases match TRBD2. V lost 2 bases and J lost 3; bases outside the gene matches: 7. The CDR3 totals 15 residues. Germline CDR1 and CDR2: SGHNT and YYREEE (reference sequence). DNA of the CDR3: TGTGCCAGCAGCTTACCGTCGGGACTAGTCTACGAGCAGTACTTC. As protein: CASSLPSGLVYEQYF. The full variable domain, its missing parts supplied by reference TRBV5-4 and TRBJ2-7, is ETGVTQSPTHLIKTRGQQVTLRCSSQSGHNTVSWYQQALGQGPQFIFQYYREEENGRGNFPPRFSGLQFPNYSSELNVNALELDDSALYLCASSLPSGLVYEQYFGPGTRLTVT.

The gene calls are TRBV28 and TRBJ1-1; 10 bases align to TRBD1. CDR1 MDHEN and CDR2 SYDVKM come from the germline V gene. The CDR3 has 18 residues. With 2 bases clipped from V and 5 bases from J, the junction kept 14 bases outside the gene matches. CDR3 residues: CASSLRFGDRGLSTEAFF. The CDR3, as DNA: TGTGCCAGCAGTTTACGGTTCGGGGACAGGGGTTTATCGACTGAAGCTTTCTTT.

The sample holds one count of this clone. The rearrangement links TRBV10-3 to TRBJ1-3; D unresolved. Between the trimmed V and J ends, which lost 4 bases and 0 bases, there was a span of 16 bases. The CDR3 extends over 17 amino acids. The V gene's germline CDR1 is ENHRY and CDR2 SYGVKD. The CDR3: CAISGPSKLSSGNTIYF. CDR3 nucleotides: TGTGCCATCAGTGGTCCTTCCAAGCTGAGCTCTGGAAACACCATATATTTT.

The gene calls are TRBV19 and TRBJ2-7, with 10 bases fitting TRBD2. Germline CDR1 is LNHDA and CDR2 is SQIVND (reference sequence). This CDR3 contains 13 residues. The junction had 4 bases not matched to a gene; V was cut back by 5 bases and J by 6 bases. Written as DNA, the CDR3 is TGTGCCAGTAGTCAGGGACTAGCGACCGAGCAGTACTTC. Its translation is CASSQGLATEQYF.

CDR3 sequence reads: CASSWTGNTGELFF. CDR3 DNA: TGTGCCAGTAGTTGGACAGGGAACACCGGGGAGCTGTTTTTT. The V and J genes are TRBV19 and TRBJ2-2; TRBD1 aligns across 7 bases. The V gene end was trimmed by 5 bases and the J gene end by 1 base; junction bases not matched to a gene: 1. Germline V lookup: CDR1 LNHDA, CDR2 SQIVND (reference sequence). The length of the CDR3 is 14 residues.